A single sample is the source of the 29 T cell receptor beta chains below, sequenced in a study of regulatory T cells in long-lasting Graves disease. Arm-PCR with iRepertoire HTBI primers amplified the CDR3 regions for these TCR beta libraries. TCRdb reprocessed the multiplex PCR reads with MiXCR, giving one entry per CDR3 protein. The top ten hold roughly 14% of the sample, which has 200,000 to 300,000 distinct CDR3 sequences, over 20% seen once. Indicated time point: newly diagnosed GD, antithyroid drugs for less than 3 months. After RNA was extracted from PBMCs, the TCR library was made from it. Sequences were derived from peripheral blood mononuclear cells (PBMCs), sampled at new diagnosis, from a patient treated with antithyroid drugs. These TCRs come from a female donor with Graves disease.

This clonotype came up many times. V is TRBV4-3 and J is TRBJ2-3, with D unclear. The CDR3 has 14 amino acids. Germline V gene sequence: CDR1 LGHNA, CDR2 YSLEER. V lost 0 bases, J lost 5 bases, and 9 bases lay in between. The CDR3 reads CASSQDIHLDTQYF. The CDR3 bases are TGCGCCAGCAGCCAAGATATCCATCTAGATACGCAGTATTTT.

The CDR3 loop reads CASSFRRGQGEGDEQYF. Written as DNA, the CDR3 is TGTGCCAGCAGTTTTCGTAGGGGACAGGGGGAAGGGGACGAGCAGTACTTC. The J gene is TRBJ2-7, the V gene TRBV3-1; the match to TRBD1 covers 11 bases. This CDR3 contains 17 residues. V was clipped by 6 bases and J by 5 bases; unmatched bases: 15. Germline values: CDR1 LGHDT, CDR2 YNNKEL (reference sequence).

Comment on this clonotype: A read error may explain this, as a much larger clone is one base away. The V call is TRBV9, the J call TRBJ2-4; 8 positions agree with TRBD2. Germline V gives CDR1 SGDLS, CDR2 YYNGEE. The CDR3 sequence is 14 residues long. With V trimmed by 3 bases and J by 13 bases, 12 bases remained unmatched. CDR3 bases: TGTGCCAGCAGCGAGACTAGCGTGTACAATGAGCAGTACTTC. This gives the protein CASSETSVYNEQYF.

This clonotype was seen only a few times. V gene TRBV5-4 combines with J gene TRBJ2-2, with D perhaps matching TRBD1 (5 bases). Trimming removed 4 bases from V and 3 bases from J, with 10 bases in between. This CDR3 spans 14 amino acids. From germline, CDR1 is SGHNT and CDR2 YYREEE (reference sequence). CDR3: CASSPARDTGELFF. The CDR3 coding sequence is TGTGCCAGCAGCCCCGCCAGGGACACCGGGGAGCTGTTTTTT.

The rearrangement joins TRBV30 to TRBJ1-5, with D possibly being TRBD1 (6 bases). CDR1 is GTSNPN and CDR2 is SVGIG in the germline V gene (reference sequence). Trimming removed 0 bases at V and 7 bases at J, with 13 bases between. This CDR3 has 14 amino acids. The CDR3 loop is CAWSVGGPRQPQHF. The CDR3 DNA reads TGTGCCTGGAGTGTAGGGGGGCCCCGGCAGCCCCAGCATTTT.

Ten or more counts support this clonotype. The rearrangement links TRBV27 to TRBJ2-7; D perhaps matches TRBD2 (5 bases). This CDR3 region has 15 residues. With 0 bases removed from V and 2 bases from J, the gap between germline ends came to 11 bases. Germline V gives CDR1 MNHEY, CDR2 SMNVEV (reference sequence). CDR3 sequence reads: CASSLSWGETYEQYF. Here the CDR3 DNA reads TGTGCCAGCAGTTTATCTTGGGGAGAGACCTACGAGCAGTACTTC.

This clonotype came up many times. The rearrangement links TRBV2 to TRBJ2-5; 9 bases map to TRBD2. With V trimmed by 4 bases and J by 5 bases, 8 bases remained unmatched. In germline, CDR1 is SNHLY, CDR2 FYNNEI. The CDR3 contains 15 residues. The CDR3 nucleotides are TGTGCCAGCAGTGTGCGGGGGGGCCTGGGGGAGACCCAGTACTTC. Amino acids: CASSVRGGLGETQYF.

Concerning this clonotype: One junction end does not reproduce the germline sequence, and a read error may be involved. The rearrangement joins TRBV11-2 to TRBJ1-5; no clear D gene. The CDR3 sequence is 13 residues long. CDR1 and CDR2 from the germline V gene are SGHAT and FQNNGV. CDR3 nucleotides: TGCGCCAGCAGCTTGAGCCAGAATCAGCCCCAGCATTTT. The encoded protein is CASSLSQNQPQHF.

J is TRBJ2-5 and V is TRBV18; D gene unclear. The V gene lost 3 bases and the J gene lost 6 bases, with 20 bases spanning the gap. This CDR3 contains 16 residues. Looked up from germline, CDR1 is KGHSH and CDR2 is LQKENI. Here the CDR3 reads CASSPRLTSGPKTQYF. The CDR3 DNA sequence: TGTGCCAGCTCACCGCGACTGACCAGTGGGCCTAAGACCCAGTACTTC.

As regards this clonotype: A read error is possible here, since a much larger clone lies one base away. This chain connects TRBV29-1 to TRBJ1-5; D may be TRBD1 (6 bases). V dropped 8 bases and J dropped 2 bases, with 19 bases sitting between them. Germline CDR1 and CDR2: SQVTM and ANQGSEA. The CDR3 spans 15 residues. CDR3 DNA sequence: TGCAGCATTGTAGTGTCAGGGGTTGGCAATCAGCCCCAGCATTTT. Translated, it gives CSIVVSGVGNQPQHF. The entire variable domain, with the rest obtained from reference TRBV29-1 and TRBJ1-5, is as follows: SAVISQKPSRDICQRGTSLTIQCQVDSQVTMMFWYRQQPGQSLTLIATANQGSEATYESGFVIDKFPISRPNLTFSTLTVSNMSPEDSSIYLCSIVVSGVGNQPQHFGDGTRLSIL.

The J gene is TRBJ2-3, the V gene TRBV29-1, with 12 bases aligning to TRBD2. The CDR3 contains 15 residues. CDR1 SQVTM and CDR2 ANQGSEA come from the germline V gene. The ends lost 6 bases at V and 2 bases at J; junction bases unmatched: 6. As DNA, the CDR3 is TGCAGCGTCAAGACTAGCGGGGGACTCACAGATACGCAGTATTTT. Its protein product is CSVKTSGGLTDTQYF.

Concerning this clonotype: A far larger clone is just one base off, so this is likely a read error. The chain joins TRBV4-3 to TRBJ1-1, with D tentatively TRBD1 (5 bases). The CDR3 spans 16 residues. The germline V gene has CDR1 LGHNA and CDR2 YSLEER. CDR3 nucleotides: TGCGCCAGCAGCCAGGGGCGGGGGGTCTCCAGCACTGAAGCTTCCTTT. Translation gives CASSQGRGVSSTEASF.

This clonotype came up many times. CDR3 loop: CASSLDGGGTEQYF. The DNA of the CDR3 is TGTGCCAGCAGTCTAGATGGTGGGGGGACCGAGCAGTACTTC. The chain carries TRBV9 and TRBJ2-7; possibly TRBD2 for D (6 bases). The V end was cut by 5 bases, the J end by 6 bases, with 18 bases between. Looked up from germline, CDR1 is SGDLS and CDR2 is YYNGEE. The CDR3 covers 14 residues. Complete variable domain (other parts from reference TRBV9 and TRBJ2-7): DSGVTQTPKHLITATGQRVTLRCSPRSGDLSVYWYQQSLDQGLQFLIQYYNGEERAKGNILERFSAQQFPDLHSELNLSSLELGDSALYFCASSLDGGGTEQYFGPGTRLTVT.

The chain employs TRBV27 and TRBJ1-2, with D tentatively TRBD1 (5 bases). Germline loops: CDR1 MNHEY, CDR2 SMNVEV (reference sequence). This CDR3 spans 14 amino acids. The V and J ends lost 8 bases and 4 bases respectively, with 17 bases between them. The CDR3 nucleotides read TGTGCCAGCTGTCCAGGGCTAGAGTCCTATGGCTACACCTTC. Translation: CASCPGLESYGYTF.

This clonotype has ten or more counts. The chain is built from TRBV7-2 and TRBJ1-5, with 9 bases that match TRBD1. The CDR3 has 17 residues. The V and J ends lost 5 bases and 6 bases, in that order; junction bases with no gene match: 14. Germline values: CDR1 SGHTA, CDR2 FQGNSA. As DNA, the CDR3 is TGTGCCAGCAGCACCTTACCGGGACAGGGTGCTGGTCAGCCCCAGCATTTT. Translated, it gives CASSTLPGQGAGQPQHF.

This clonotype was found many times. This chain links TRBV12-3 or TRBV12-4 with TRBJ2-4; 8 nucleotides align to TRBD2. The CDR3 spans 15 residues. V dropped 4 bases and J dropped 5; count of bases not matched to a gene: 7. The CDR3 reads CASSWRGAVENIQYF. As DNA, the CDR3 is TGTGCCAGCAGTTGGCGGGGGGCGGTAGAAAACATTCAGTACTTC.

V usage is TRBV2 and J usage is TRBJ2-1, with 16 nucleotides matching TRBD2. The CDR3 has 16 residues. V trimming: 11 bases; J trimming: 6 bases; junction bases outside the gene matches: 10. The germline gives CDR1 SNHLY, CDR2 FYNNEI. As DNA, the CDR3 is TGTGCCTGGGGGACTAGCGGGAGGGCCCTAGGCAATGAGCAGTTCTTC. Protein product: CAWGTSGRALGNEQFF.

This clonotype occurred a few times. The chain uses TRBV4-1 and TRBJ1-3; the D gene is possibly TRBD1 (5 bases). Trimming pared 0 bases from V and 4 bases from J, leaving 13 bases between. CDR3 size: 16 residues. Germline V gene lookup returns CDR1 MGHRA and CDR2 YSYEKL. In DNA form, the CDR3 reads TGCGCCAGCAGCCAAGATTATCCAGGGCCCGGAAACACCATATATTTT. It specifies CASSQDYPGPGNTIYF.

This clonotype was recorded many times. V usage is TRBV7-9 and J usage is TRBJ2-4; D might be TRBD1 (6 bases). The CDR3 extends over 16 amino acids. Germline loops: CDR1 SEHNR, CDR2 FQNEAQ (reference sequence). V lost 1 base to trimming and J lost 4 bases, with 14 bases between them. The DNA for the CDR3 is TGTGCCAGCAGCTTAGAATCGTCAGGGGAAAAAAACATTCAGTACTTC. Amino acid sequence: CASSLESSGEKNIQYF.

This clonotype appeared a few times. This could be a read error, since a much larger clone is one nucleotide away. The rearrangement uses TRBV12-3 or TRBV12-4 and TRBJ2-6; D remains unclear. The CDR3 is 15 residues long. Written as DNA, the CDR3 is TGTGCCAACAGTCAACTTCTTGTTGGGGCCAACGTCCTGACTTTC. Its protein product is CANSQLLVGANVLTF.

Note on this clonotype: This is likely an artifact of a read error, given a far larger clone one base away. The CDR3 DNA is TGCAGTGCTAGAGATCCCGGGGGGGAGTACGAGCAGTTCTTC. Encoded protein: CSARDPGGEYEQFF. V is TRBV20-1 and J is TRBJ2-1; 8 bases line up with TRBD2. Germline V gives CDR1 DFQATT, CDR2 SNEGSKA (reference sequence). The CDR3 is made up of 14 amino acids. Trimming took 0 bases from V and 10 from J; bases not matched to a gene: 8.

Only a few counts were recorded for this clonotype. The V and J genes are TRBV7-3 and TRBJ2-1; possibly TRBD1 or TRBD2 for D (5 bases each). The CDR3 has 13 residues. Germline V gene data show CDR1 as SGHTA and CDR2 as FQGTGA. The V and J ends lost 4 bases and 6 bases respectively, with 10 bases between them. In DNA form, the CDR3 reads TGTGCCAGCAGCTCGGTAGGGACCAATGAGCAGTTCTTC. This sequence encodes CASSSVGTNEQFF. Drawing the rest from reference TRBV7-3 and TRBJ2-1, the complete variable domain is GAGVSQTPSNKVTEKGKYVELRCDPISGHTALYWYRQSLGQGPEFLIYFQGTGAADDSGLPNDRFFAVRPEGSVSTLKIQRTERGDSAVYLCASSSVGTNEQFFGPGTRLTVL.

J is TRBJ1-2 and V is TRBV30; 7 positions match TRBD1. In germline, CDR1 is GTSNPN, CDR2 SVGIG (reference sequence). This CDR3 comprises 12 residues. Unmatched junction bases numbered 2, after V lost 5 bases and J lost 2 bases. The CDR3 bases are TGTGCCTGGGCCAGGGGGAACTATGGCTACACCTTC. It yields the protein CAWARGNYGYTF.

A word on this clonotype: A single base separates this from a much larger clone, so it may be a read error. This chain links TRBV4-1 with TRBJ1-1; TRBD1 agrees at 7 bases. The CDR3 extends over 16 amino acids. Germline trimming cut 0 bases from V and 1 base from J; bases unmatched to any gene: 5. From germline, CDR1 is MGHRA and CDR2 YSYEKL. The CDR3 reads CASSQEGQTRNTEAFF. The CDR3 coding sequence is TGCGCCAGCAGCCAAGAGGGACAGACCAGGAACACTGAAGCTTTCTTT.

The V gene is TRBV10-3, the J gene TRBJ2-2; 11 nucleotides line up with TRBD1. CDR3 length: 15 amino acids. Trimming at V came to 9 bases and at J to 2 bases, leaving 5 bases not matched to a gene. CDR1 and CDR2 (germline): ENHRY, SYGVKD. In DNA form, the CDR3 reads TGTGCCATGAAGGGACAGGGGGGAAACACCGGGGAGCTGTTTTTT. Amino acids: CAMKGQGGNTGELFF.

This sequence joins TRBV2 and TRBJ2-7, with 9 positions matching TRBD1. The V segment lost 5 bases and the J segment 1 base; nucleotides outside the gene matches: 12. The CDR3 length is 17 residues. In germline, CDR1 is SNHLY, CDR2 FYNNEI. CDR3 sequence: CASSLNRDRVESYEQYF. The CDR3 region has the DNA TGTGCCAGCAGTCTTAACCGGGACAGGGTGGAGTCCTACGAGCAGTACTTC.

This clonotype was found many times. This chain links TRBV7-9 with TRBJ1-2; D gene unclear. Germline V gene data show CDR1 as SEHNR and CDR2 as FQNEAQ (reference sequence). This CDR3 comprises 12 residues. Trimming took 4 bases from V and 4 from J, leaving 7 bases between them. CDR3 sequence (DNA): TGTGCCAGCAGCTCCGGGTCCTATGGCTACACCTTC. The encoded protein is CASSSGSYGYTF.

This clonotype was picked up many times. The chain carries TRBV12-5 and TRBJ2-1; possible D gene TRBD1, 6 bases. Per germline, CDR1 LGHNT and CDR2 FRNRAP. CDR3 length: 16 residues. V was trimmed by 1 base and J by 6 bases, leaving 16 bases between them. CDR3: CASGLGGQGLSNEQFF. The CDR3 region has the DNA TGTGCTAGTGGTTTGGGCGGCCAGGGGCTTTCCAATGAGCAGTTCTTC.

There are a few counts of this clonotype. The chain combines TRBV7-2 with TRBJ1-6; D might be TRBD1 (5 bases). Germline V gene lookup returns CDR1 SGHTA and CDR2 FQGNSA. V lost 1 base and J lost 10, with 14 bases in between. This CDR3 region has 15 residues. This chain's CDR3 is CASSLEAGLESPLHF. In nucleotides, the CDR3 is TGTGCCAGCAGCTTAGAAGCAGGGCTGGAATCACCCCTCCACTTT. The whole variable domain, filled in from reference TRBV7-2 and TRBJ1-6, reads GAGVSQSPSNKVTEKGKDVELRCDPISGHTALYWYRQSLGQGLEFLIYFQGNSAPDKSGLPSDRFSAERTGGSVSTLTIQRTQQEDSAVYLCASSLEAGLESPLHFGNGTRLTVT.